This TCR beta chain was observed in a study of shared T cell receptors in the human thymus. The repertoire was sequenced with immunoSEQ multiplex PCR; TCRdb's copy has only in-frame clones and lacks some. The data contain almost 550,000 clones, about 84% of them singletons. This clone was detected only a few times. The V gene's germline CDR1 is LNHDA and CDR2 SQIVND (reference sequence). CDR3 length: 13 amino acids. The ends lost 6 bases at V and 6 bases at J; junction bases unmatched: 7. This sample was also put to use in a study of human thymus T cells. That work states: Healthy Finnish infants having corrective surgery for congenital heart defects served as donors. Thymic resections from corrective heart surgery supplied the tissue. In thymic and blood repertoires alike, V and J usage looked biased. Related work showed strongly overlapping thymic repertoires across unrelated individuals.

Sequencing was performed on thymocytes. This rearrangement joins TRBV19 to TRBJ2-7; 8 bases map to TRBD2. The receptor was isolated from a boy less than two years old with a congenital heart defect. The CDR3 bases are TGTGCCAGTAGCTCCGGGACTAGAGCCGAGCAGTACTTC. This gives the protein CASSSGTRAEQYF. Looking up the rest from reference TRBV19 and TRBJ2-7 gives the full variable domain: DGGITQSPKYLFRKEGQNVTLSCEQNLNHDAMYWYRQDPGQGLRLIYYSQIVNDFQKGDIAEGYSVSREKKESFPLTVTSAQKNPTAFYLCASSSGTRAEQYFGPGTRLTVT.